Below, 27 T cell receptor beta chains from the same sample are listed, as sequenced in a study of OX40 agonist ivuxolimab in advanced cancers. Here immunoSEQ multiplex PCR was the method, and the copy in TCRdb shows in-frame clones only, minus some. The sample carries about 76,000 clones, 85% recorded once. The material was CD4+ or CD8+ T cells sorted from blood, obtained in a trial of the OX40 agonist ivuxolimab. These TCRs come from an adult with an advanced solid tumor such as melanoma, head and neck, liver or kidney cancer.

The chain recombines TRBV7-2 with TRBJ2-7; 7 nucleotides align to TRBD1. CDR3 length equals 15 residues. J gave up 3 bases and V 2 bases, and 7 bases lay outside the gene matches. Per the germline V gene, CDR1 is SGHTA and CDR2 is FQGNSA. CDR3 coding DNA: TGTGCCAGCAGCTTACCCGGGACAGCGCGCTACGAGCAGTACTTC. Amino acid sequence: CASSLPGTARYEQYF.

The rearrangement uses TRBV6-1 and TRBJ2-7, with 8 positions matching TRBD2. The CDR3 totals 14 residues. CDR1 MNHNS and CDR2 SASEGT come from the germline V gene. V shed 5 bases and J 12 bases; nucleotides not matched to a gene: 15. CDR3 sequence reads: CASSFSGTSSMGYF. The CDR3 nucleotides read TGTGCCAGCAGTTTCTCCGGGACTAGTTCGATGGGGTACTTC.

The rearrangement joins TRBV7-8 to TRBJ1-5; weak D call: TRBD1 (5 bases). CDR3 length: 15 residues. V dropped 1 base and J dropped 4 bases, with 11 bases sitting between them. The germline V gene encodes CDR1 SGHVS and CDR2 FQNEAQ. The CDR3 here is CASSLVLGANQPQHF. The CDR3 coding sequence is TGTGCCAGCAGCTTAGTTCTAGGGGCAAATCAGCCCCAGCATTTT.

The V gene is TRBV5-8, the J gene TRBJ2-3; D not resolved. CDR1 SGHTS and CDR2 YDEGEE come from the germline V gene. The CDR3 runs to 10 residues. The V and J ends lost 2 bases and 5 bases respectively, with 0 bases between them. CDR3 region: CASSLDTQYF. CDR3 coding DNA: TGTGCCAGCAGCTTAGATACGCAGTATTTT.

This chain connects TRBV5-1 to TRBJ1-4; 7 nucleotides match TRBD1. V shed 4 bases, J shed 4 bases, and the junction held 13 bases outside the gene matches. Germline V gene lookup returns CDR1 SGHRS and CDR2 YFSETQ. The CDR3 sequence is 17 residues long. CDR3 bases: TGCGCCAGCAGCCGCAGCCGGGACAGTTCCTTTAATGAAAAACTGTTTTTT. Its protein product is CASSRSRDSSFNEKLFF.

This clone was detected only a few times. The gene calls are TRBV11-2 and TRBJ1-6; D unclear. The V gene lost 0 bases and the J gene lost 8 bases, with 14 bases spanning the gap. Germline V gene lookup returns CDR1 SGHAT and CDR2 FQNNGV. The CDR3 length is 16 residues. The DNA of the CDR3 is TGTGCCAGCAGCTTAGATTCTCAGTCCTTCGATTCACCCCTCCACTTT. This gives the protein CASSLDSQSFDSPLHF.

The gene calls are TRBV9 and TRBJ2-5, with D perhaps matching TRBD1 (6 bases). The V gene's germline CDR1 is SGDLS and CDR2 YYNGEE. The CDR3 runs to 14 residues. The germline V and J ends were trimmed by 0 bases and 5 bases, with 11 bases remaining between them. The DNA of the CDR3 is TGTGCCAGCAGCGTAGTTGGGGGCGGTGAGACCCAGTACTTC. It yields the protein CASSVVGGGETQYF.

The genes are TRBV7-2 and TRBJ2-3; D gene unclear. This CDR3 is built from 12 residues. V shed 5 bases and J shed 8 bases, with 11 bases lying between them. Per germline, CDR1 SGHTA and CDR2 FQGNSA. This CDR3 reads CASSDNLGTQYF. CDR3 bases: TGTGCCAGCAGCGACAATTTAGGTACGCAGTATTTT.

This rearrangement joins TRBV30 to TRBJ1-3, with D hard to call. The CDR3 has 14 residues. Germline lookup yields CDR1 GTSNPN and CDR2 SVGIG (reference sequence). The V end was cut by 5 bases, the J end by 0 bases, with 11 bases between. The chain's CDR3 is CAWLPNYSGNTIYF. The CDR3 DNA reads TGTGCCTGGCTGCCAAATTACTCTGGAAACACCATATATTTT.

The genes are TRBV9 and TRBJ2-2; the match to TRBD1 covers 7 bases. The CDR3 is 14 residues long. Germline V lookup: CDR1 SGDLS, CDR2 YYNGEE. Trimming took 4 bases from V and 4 from J; bases not matched to a gene: 4. The CDR3 region has the DNA TGTGCCAGCAGCTCCCCAGGGGGCACCGGGGAGCTGTTTTTT. This codes for CASSSPGGTGELFF.

The chain couples TRBV18 to TRBJ2-2; 9 bases map to TRBD1. The CDR3 runs to 16 residues. Germline CDR1 KGHSH, CDR2 LQKENI. V lost 1 base, J lost 7 bases, and 7 bases stayed unmatched. DNA of the CDR3: TGTGCCAGCTCACCACGGACAGGGGTTGACGGCGGGGAGCTGTTTTTT. Amino acids: CASSPRTGVDGGELFF.

The V gene is TRBV5-5, the J gene TRBJ1-3, with D possibly matching TRBD1 (6 bases). V lost 2 bases, J lost 0 bases, and 15 bases lay in between. Germline lookup yields CDR1 SGHKS and CDR2 YYEKEE (reference sequence). This CDR3 spans 17 amino acids. CDR3 DNA: TGTGCCAGCAGCTTTGGACAGACGTCTTCCTCTGGAAACACCATATATTTT. Encoded protein: CASSFGQTSSSGNTIYF.

The chain is built from TRBV30 and TRBJ1-2; TRBD1 matches 9 bases. V dropped 3 bases and J dropped 2; count of bases not matched to a gene: 7. The germline V gene encodes CDR1 GTSNPN and CDR2 SVGIG (reference sequence). This CDR3 spans 15 amino acids. The DNA for the CDR3 is TGTGCCTGGAGGGAAACAGGGGGCCTAAACTATGGCTACACCTTC. Protein sequence: CAWRETGGLNYGYTF.

With regard to this clone: Mismatch with germline at one junction end may stem from a read error. The genes are TRBV27 and TRBJ1-1; 10 bases align to TRBD1. The V gene's germline CDR1 is MNHEY and CDR2 SMNVEV (reference sequence). The CDR3 is made up of 16 amino acids. The CDR3 is CASSSGTGVRSTEAFF. The CDR3 nucleotides are TGTGCCAGTAGTTCCGGGACAGGGGTCAGGAGCACTGAAGCTTTCTTT.

This clone was counted only a few times. The chain combines TRBV5-6 with TRBJ2-5, with D hard to call. The length of the CDR3 is 12 residues. Germline CDR1 and CDR2: SGHDT and YYEEEE. Trimming removed 0 bases at V and 2 bases at J, with 2 bases between. The DNA of the CDR3 is TGTGCCAGCAGCTTGGTACAAGAGACCCAGTACTTC. Amino acids: CASSLVQETQYF.

The chain carries TRBV5-1 and TRBJ2-3, with 13 bases lining up with TRBD2. The junction had 2 bases not matched to a gene; V was cut back by 2 bases and J by 2 bases. The CDR3 loop spans 16 amino acids. Looked up from germline, CDR1 is SGHRS and CDR2 is YFSETQ. CDR3: CASSLGTSGATDTQYF. In DNA, the CDR3 is TGCGCCAGCAGCTTAGGGACTAGCGGGGCCACAGATACGCAGTATTTT.

The chain couples TRBV23-1 to TRBJ1-5; D unclear. TRBV23-1 qualifies as an ORF whose function is uncertain. Trimming took 4 bases from V and 3 from J, leaving 10 bases between them. The length of the CDR3 is 14 residues. CDR3 nucleotides: TGCGCCAGCAGTCTACCCTTGGCCAATCAGCCCCAGCATTTT. Translation gives CASSLPLANQPQHF.

The chain links TRBV7-3 to TRBJ2-2, with D uncertain. Germline V lookup: CDR1 SGHTA, CDR2 FQGTGA. Between the trimmed V and J ends, which lost 5 bases and 5 bases, there was a span of 15 bases. The CDR3 runs 15 residues. The CDR3: CASSPGGGLTGELFF. The CDR3 DNA follows: TGTGCCAGCAGCCCCGGCGGTGGATTGACCGGGGAGCTGTTTTTT.

The V gene is TRBV9, the J gene TRBJ2-7, with a tentative D call TRBD1 (5 bases). Trimming cost V 0 bases and J 2 bases, with 9 bases left between them. Germline values: CDR1 SGDLS, CDR2 YYNGEE. The CDR3 consists of 14 residues. The CDR3 sequence: CASSVDDRPYEQYF. The DNA of the CDR3 is TGTGCCAGCAGCGTAGATGACAGACCCTACGAGCAGTACTTC.

This clone is termed medium-sized. This chain joins TRBV2 and TRBJ1-1; D unresolved. CDR3 size: 15 residues. Trimming stripped 1 base from V and 0 bases from J, with 9 bases between. Germline V gives CDR1 SNHLY, CDR2 FYNNEI. The DNA of the CDR3 is TGTGCCAGCAGTGAAGGCCCTTCCTTGAACACTGAAGCTTTCTTT. This translates into CASSEGPSLNTEAFF.

The rearrangement joins TRBV11-2 to TRBJ2-3, with D unresolved. The ends were cut back, 0 bases at V and 0 bases at J, with 7 bases in the middle. This CDR3 region has 15 residues. Germline CDR1 SGHAT, CDR2 FQNNGV. The CDR3 nucleotides read TGTGCCAGCAGCTTAGAGCTCTCTAGCACAGATACGCAGTATTTT. Its protein product is CASSLELSSTDTQYF. Full variable domain (remainder filled in from reference TRBV11-2 and TRBJ2-3): EAGVAQSPRYKIIEKRQSVAFWCNPISGHATLYWYQQILGQGPKLLIQFQNNGVVDDSQLPKDRFSAERLKGVDSTLKIQPAKLEDSAVYLCASSLELSSTDTQYFGPGTRLTVL.

Note on this clone: At the DNA level, this CDR3 is encoded by other sequences in the same sample as well. This sequence joins TRBV6-1 and TRBJ1-1; D is undetermined. The CDR3 runs 9 residues. Germline V gives CDR1 MNHNS, CDR2 SASEGT. V was cut by 5 bases and J by 6 bases, with 1 base left in between. CDR3 loop: CASSPEAFF. CDR3 sequence (DNA): TGTGCCAGCAGTCCTGAAGCTTTCTTT.

In its sample, this clone was seen once. The CDR3 sequence is CSVGTGGNTEAFF. In DNA form, the CDR3 reads TGCAGCGTTGGGACAGGGGGCAACACTGAAGCTTTCTTT. This chain links TRBV29-1 with TRBJ1-1, with 11 bases fitting TRBD1. The V gene's germline CDR1 is SQVTM and CDR2 ANQGSEA. The CDR3 runs to 13 residues. Trimming took 4 bases from V and 2 from J; bases not matched to a gene: 0.

The J gene is TRBJ1-6, the V gene TRBV4-2, with a tentative D call TRBD1 (6 bases). From germline, CDR1 is LGHNA and CDR2 YNFKEQ. V lost 3 bases and J lost 4, with 7 bases in between. This CDR3 region has 14 residues. The CDR3 region is CASSQDSYNSPLHF. The CDR3 region has the DNA TGTGCCAGCAGCCAGGACAGTTATAATTCACCCCTCCACTTT.

The chain recombines TRBV5-1 with TRBJ2-7; 11 nucleotides align to TRBD1. Germline-derived CDR1 and CDR2 are SGHRS and YFSETQ. Losses at the gene ends were 7 bases for V and 6 bases for J; bases not matched to a gene: 6. The CDR3 loop spans 13 amino acids. CDR3 in DNA: TGCGCCAGCGGACAGGGGGCTGGGGGCGAGCAGTACTTC. Amino acid sequence: CASGQGAGGEQYF.

The chain uses TRBV14 and TRBJ2-4; D assignment may be TRBD1 or TRBD2 (6 bases each). The V and J ends lost 3 bases and 5 bases respectively, with 17 bases between them. The CDR3 has 16 amino acids. The germline CDR1 and CDR2 sequences are SGHDN and FVKESK. CDR3 residues: CASSHKTGGPENIQYF. In DNA, the CDR3 is TGTGCCAGCAGCCACAAAACCGGGGGCCCGGAAAACATTCAGTACTTC.

There are a few counts of this clone. This chain links TRBV7-9 with TRBJ2-2; D tentatively fits TRBD1 or TRBD2 (5 bases each). This CDR3 contains 13 residues. V was clipped by 2 bases and J by 6 bases, with 7 bases between them. CDR1 and CDR2 from the germline V gene are SEHNR and FQNEAQ (reference sequence). CDR3 region: CASSLLGAGELFF. The DNA of the CDR3 is TGTGCCAGCAGCTTATTGGGGGCCGGGGAGCTGTTTTTT.